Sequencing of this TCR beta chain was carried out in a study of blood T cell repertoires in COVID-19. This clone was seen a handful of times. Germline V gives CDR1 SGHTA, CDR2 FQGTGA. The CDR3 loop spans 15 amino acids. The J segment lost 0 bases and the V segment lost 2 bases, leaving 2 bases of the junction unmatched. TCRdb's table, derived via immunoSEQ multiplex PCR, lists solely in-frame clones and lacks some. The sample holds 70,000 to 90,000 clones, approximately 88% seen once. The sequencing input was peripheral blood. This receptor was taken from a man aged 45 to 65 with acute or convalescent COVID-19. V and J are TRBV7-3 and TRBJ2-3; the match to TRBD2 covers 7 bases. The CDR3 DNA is TGTGCCAGCAGCTTATTGGGGGGGAGCACAGATACGCAGTATTTT. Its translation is CASSLLGGSTDTQYF.